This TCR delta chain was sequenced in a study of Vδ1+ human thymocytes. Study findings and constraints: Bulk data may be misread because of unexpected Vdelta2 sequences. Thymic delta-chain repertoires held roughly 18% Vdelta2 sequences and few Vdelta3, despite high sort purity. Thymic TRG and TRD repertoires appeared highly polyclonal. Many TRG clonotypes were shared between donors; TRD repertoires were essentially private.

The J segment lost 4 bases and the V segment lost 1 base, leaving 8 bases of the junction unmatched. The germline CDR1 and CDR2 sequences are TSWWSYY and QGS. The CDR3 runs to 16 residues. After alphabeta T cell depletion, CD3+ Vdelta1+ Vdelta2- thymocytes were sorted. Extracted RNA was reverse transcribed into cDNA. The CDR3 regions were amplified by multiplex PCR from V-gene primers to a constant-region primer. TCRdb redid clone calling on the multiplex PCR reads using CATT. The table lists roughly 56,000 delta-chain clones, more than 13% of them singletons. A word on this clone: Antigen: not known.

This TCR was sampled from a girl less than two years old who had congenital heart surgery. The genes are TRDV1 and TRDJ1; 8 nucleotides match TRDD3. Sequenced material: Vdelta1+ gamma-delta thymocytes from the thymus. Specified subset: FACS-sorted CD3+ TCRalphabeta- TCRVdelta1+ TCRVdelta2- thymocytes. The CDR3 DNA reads TGTGCTCTTGGGGAACGTCCGGGGGATAACGGCGATAAACTCATCTTT. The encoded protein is CALGERPGDNGDKLIF.